This TCR beta chain was recovered during a study of CD8 T cells in Susac syndrome. After extraction with the RNeasy kit, about 0.45 to 1 ug of the RNA was reverse transcribed using random hexamers. One entry per CDR3 protein results from TCRdb running MiXCR on the immunoSEQ multiplex PCR reads. The repertoire consists of a few hundred thousand distinct CDR3 sequences, with approximately 92% occurring once and the leading ten covering 0.07% to 0.09%. Trimming removed 5 bases at V and 9 bases at J, with 12 bases between. CDR3 size: 13 residues. Germline CDR1 reads SGDLS; CDR2 reads YYNGEE. Sequenced input: CD4+ T cells from PBMCs. The chain employs TRBV9 and TRBJ1-6; tentative D call: TRBD1 (6 bases). The sequence was obtained from a human donor with multiple sclerosis. The CDR3 loop is CASSRGAASPLHF. The CDR3 coding sequence is TGTGCCAGCAGTCGGGGGGCGGCTTCACCCCTCCACTTT.